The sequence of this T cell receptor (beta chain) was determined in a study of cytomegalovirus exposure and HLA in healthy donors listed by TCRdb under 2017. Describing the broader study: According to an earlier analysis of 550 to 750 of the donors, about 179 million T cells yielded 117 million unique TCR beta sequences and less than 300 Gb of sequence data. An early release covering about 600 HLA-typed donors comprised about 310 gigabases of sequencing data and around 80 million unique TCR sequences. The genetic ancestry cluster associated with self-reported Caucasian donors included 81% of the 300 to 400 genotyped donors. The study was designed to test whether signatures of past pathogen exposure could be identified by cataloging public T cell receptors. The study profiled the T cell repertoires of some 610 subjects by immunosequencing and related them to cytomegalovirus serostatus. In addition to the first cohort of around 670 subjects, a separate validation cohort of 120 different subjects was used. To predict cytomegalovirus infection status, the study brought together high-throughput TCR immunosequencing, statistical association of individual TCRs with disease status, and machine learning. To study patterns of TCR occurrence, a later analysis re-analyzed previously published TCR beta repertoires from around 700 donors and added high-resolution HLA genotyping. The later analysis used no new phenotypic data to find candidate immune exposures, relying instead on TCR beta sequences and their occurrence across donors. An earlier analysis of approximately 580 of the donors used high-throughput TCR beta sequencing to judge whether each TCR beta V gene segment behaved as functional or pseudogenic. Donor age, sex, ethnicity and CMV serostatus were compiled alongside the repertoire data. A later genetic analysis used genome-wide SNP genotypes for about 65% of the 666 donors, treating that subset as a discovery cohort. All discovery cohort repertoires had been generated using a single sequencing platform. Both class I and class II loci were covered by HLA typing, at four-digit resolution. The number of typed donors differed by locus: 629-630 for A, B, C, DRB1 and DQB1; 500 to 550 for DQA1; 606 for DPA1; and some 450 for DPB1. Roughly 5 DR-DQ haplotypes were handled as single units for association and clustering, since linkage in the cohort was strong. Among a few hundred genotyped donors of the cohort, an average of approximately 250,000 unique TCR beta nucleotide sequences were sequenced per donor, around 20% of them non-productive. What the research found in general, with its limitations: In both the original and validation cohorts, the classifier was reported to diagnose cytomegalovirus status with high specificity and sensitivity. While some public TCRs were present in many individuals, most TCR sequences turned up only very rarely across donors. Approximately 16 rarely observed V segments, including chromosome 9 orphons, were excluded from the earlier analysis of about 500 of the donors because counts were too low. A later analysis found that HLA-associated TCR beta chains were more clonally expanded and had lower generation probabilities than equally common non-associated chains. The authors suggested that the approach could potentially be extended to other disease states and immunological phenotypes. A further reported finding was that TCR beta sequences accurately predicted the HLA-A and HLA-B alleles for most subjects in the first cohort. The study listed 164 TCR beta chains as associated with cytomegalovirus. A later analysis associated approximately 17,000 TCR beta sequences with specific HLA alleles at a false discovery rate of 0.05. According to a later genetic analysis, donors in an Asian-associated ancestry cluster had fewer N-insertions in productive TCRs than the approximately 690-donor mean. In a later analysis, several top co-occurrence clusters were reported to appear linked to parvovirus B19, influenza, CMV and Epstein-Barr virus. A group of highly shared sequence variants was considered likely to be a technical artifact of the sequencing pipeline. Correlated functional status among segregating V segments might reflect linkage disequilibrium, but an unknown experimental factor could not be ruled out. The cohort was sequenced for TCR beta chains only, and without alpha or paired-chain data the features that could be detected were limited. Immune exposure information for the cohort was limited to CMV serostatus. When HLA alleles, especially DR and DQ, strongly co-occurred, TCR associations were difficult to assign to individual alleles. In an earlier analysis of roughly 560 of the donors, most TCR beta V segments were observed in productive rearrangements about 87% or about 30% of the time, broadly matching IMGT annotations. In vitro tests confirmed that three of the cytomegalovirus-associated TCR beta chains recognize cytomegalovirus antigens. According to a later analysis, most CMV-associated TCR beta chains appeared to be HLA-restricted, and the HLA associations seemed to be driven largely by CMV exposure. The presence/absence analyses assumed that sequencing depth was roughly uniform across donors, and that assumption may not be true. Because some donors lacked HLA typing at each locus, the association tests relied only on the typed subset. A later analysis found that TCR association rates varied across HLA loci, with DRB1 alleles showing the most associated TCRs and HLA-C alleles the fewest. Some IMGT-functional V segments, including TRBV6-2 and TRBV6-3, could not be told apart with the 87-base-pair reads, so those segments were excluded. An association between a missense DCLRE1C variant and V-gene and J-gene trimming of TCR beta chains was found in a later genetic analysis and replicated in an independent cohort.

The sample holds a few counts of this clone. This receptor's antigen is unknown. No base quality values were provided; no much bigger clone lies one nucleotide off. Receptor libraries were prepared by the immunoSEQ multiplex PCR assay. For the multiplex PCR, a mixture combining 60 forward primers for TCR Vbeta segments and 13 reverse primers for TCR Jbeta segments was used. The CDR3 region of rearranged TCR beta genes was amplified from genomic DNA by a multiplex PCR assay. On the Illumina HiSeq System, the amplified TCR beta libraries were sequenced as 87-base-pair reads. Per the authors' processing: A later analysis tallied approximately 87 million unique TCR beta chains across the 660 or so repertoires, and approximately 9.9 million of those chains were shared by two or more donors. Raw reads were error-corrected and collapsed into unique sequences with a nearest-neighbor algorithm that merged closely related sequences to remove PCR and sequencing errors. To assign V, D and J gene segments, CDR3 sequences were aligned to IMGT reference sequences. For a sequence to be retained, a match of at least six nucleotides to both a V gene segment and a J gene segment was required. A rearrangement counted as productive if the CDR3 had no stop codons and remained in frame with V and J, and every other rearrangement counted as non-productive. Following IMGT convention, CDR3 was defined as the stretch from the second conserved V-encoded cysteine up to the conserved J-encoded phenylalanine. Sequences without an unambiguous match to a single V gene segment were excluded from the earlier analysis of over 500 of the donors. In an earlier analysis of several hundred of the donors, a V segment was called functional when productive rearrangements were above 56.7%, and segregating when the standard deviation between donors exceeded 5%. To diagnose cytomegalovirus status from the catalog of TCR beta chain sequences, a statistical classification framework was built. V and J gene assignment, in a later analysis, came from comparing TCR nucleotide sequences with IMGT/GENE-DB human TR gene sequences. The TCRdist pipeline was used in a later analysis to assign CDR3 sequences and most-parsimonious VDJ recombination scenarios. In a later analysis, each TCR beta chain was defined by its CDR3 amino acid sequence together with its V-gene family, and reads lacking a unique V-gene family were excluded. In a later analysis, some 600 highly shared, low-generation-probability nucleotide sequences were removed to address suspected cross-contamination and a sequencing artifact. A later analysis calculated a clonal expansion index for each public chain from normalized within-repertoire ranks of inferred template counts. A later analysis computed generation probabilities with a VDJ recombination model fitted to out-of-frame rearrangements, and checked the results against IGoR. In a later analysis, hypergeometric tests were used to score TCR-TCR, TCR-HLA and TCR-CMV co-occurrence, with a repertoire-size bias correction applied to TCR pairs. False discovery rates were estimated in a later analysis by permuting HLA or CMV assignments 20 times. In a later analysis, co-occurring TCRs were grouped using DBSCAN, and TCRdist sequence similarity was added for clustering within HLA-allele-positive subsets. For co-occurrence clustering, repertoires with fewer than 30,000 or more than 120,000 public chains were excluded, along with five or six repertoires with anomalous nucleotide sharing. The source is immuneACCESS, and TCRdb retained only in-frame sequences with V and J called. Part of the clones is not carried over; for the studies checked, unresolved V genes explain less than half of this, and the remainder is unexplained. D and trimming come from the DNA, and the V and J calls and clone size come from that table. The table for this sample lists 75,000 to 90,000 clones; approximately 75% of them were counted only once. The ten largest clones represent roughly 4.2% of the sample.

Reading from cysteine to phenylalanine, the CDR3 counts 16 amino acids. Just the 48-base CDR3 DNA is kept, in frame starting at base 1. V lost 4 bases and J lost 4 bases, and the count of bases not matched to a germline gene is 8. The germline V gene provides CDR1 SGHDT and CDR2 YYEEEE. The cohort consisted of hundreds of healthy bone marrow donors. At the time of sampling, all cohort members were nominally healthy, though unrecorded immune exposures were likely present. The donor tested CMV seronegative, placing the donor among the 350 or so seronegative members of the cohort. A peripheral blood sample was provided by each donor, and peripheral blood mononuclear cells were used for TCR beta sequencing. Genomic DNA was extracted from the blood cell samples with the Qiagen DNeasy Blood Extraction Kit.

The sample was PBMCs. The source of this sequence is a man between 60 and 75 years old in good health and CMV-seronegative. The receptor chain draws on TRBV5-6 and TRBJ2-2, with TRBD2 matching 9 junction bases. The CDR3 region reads CASSNRGLASTGELFF. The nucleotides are TGTGCCAGCAGCAACAGGGGACTAGCCTCCACCGGGGAGCTGTTTTTT.